This is a list of T cell receptor beta chains from one sample in a study of blood T cells in healthy people across ages. MiXCR was run by TCRdb on the 5' RACE reads, yielding one entry per CDR3 protein. Among fewer than 950,000 distinct CDR3 sequences listed, about 53% were seen once. The specimen was blood. These receptors all stem from an elderly man in good health. Each CDR3 is given with its conserved first and last residue. D genes are given only for firm matches. Clone size is shown for a subset of rows, as once, few, many or a class of expanded clone.

v_gene	abundance	d_gene	j_gene	CDR3aa	CDR3nt
TRBV24-1	-	TRBD2	TRBJ2-7	CATSDGGVGAYEQYF	TGTGCCACCAGTGATGGGGGGGTTGGGGCCTACGAGCAGTACTTC
TRBV5-1	-	-	TRBJ2-7	CASSLVLASLDPQQYF	TGCGCCAGCAGCTTGGTACTGGCTAGCCTCGACCCCCAGCAGTACTTC
TRBV7-2	-	-	TRBJ1-3	CASSARWEGNTIYF	TGTGCCAGCAGCGCCAGATGGGAGGGAAACACCATATATTTT
TRBV6-1	-	TRBD2	TRBJ2-5	CASSEGTRIVQYF	TGTGCCAGCAGTGAAGGGACTAGAATCGTCCAGTACTTC
TRBV20-1	once	-	TRBJ2-7	CSARDPNTYEQYF	TGCAGTGCTAGAGACCCCAACACCTACGAGCAGTACTTC
TRBV2	-	-	TRBJ1-2	CASRGSNYGYTF	TGTGCCAGCAGGGGCTCTAACTATGGCTACACCTTC
TRBV11-2	few	-	TRBJ2-3	CASSLRTPEDTQYF	TGTGCCAGCAGCCTTCGGACTCCCGAGGATACGCAGTATTTT
TRBV29-1	-	-	TRBJ2-7	CSALVLSRYNEQYF	TGCAGCGCCCTGGTTCTATCTAGGTACAATGAGCAGTACTTC
TRBV20-1	-	TRBD1	TRBJ2-1	CSARGEGTGANEQFF	TGCAGTGCTAGAGGGGAGGGGACAGGGGCCAATGAGCAGTTCTTC
TRBV6-5	few	-	TRBJ2-7	CASSYYSSFRYEQYF	TGTGCCAGCAGTTATTATTCCAGTTTCCGATACGAGCAGTACTTC
TRBV15	-	-	TRBJ2-1	CATSRDQDLYNEQFF	TGCGCCACCAGCAGAGATCAGGACCTTTACAATGAGCAGTTCTTC
TRBV7-7	-	-	TRBJ2-1	CVSSPAGSHNEQFF	TGTGTCAGCAGCCCCGCTGGCTCCCACAATGAGCAGTTCTTC
TRBV24-1	-	TRBD2	TRBJ2-1	CATSDLPGRTSGRAFYNEQFF	TGTGCCACCAGTGATTTGCCAGGGCGGACTAGCGGGAGGGCCTTTTACAATGAGCAGTTCTTC
TRBV9	many	TRBD1	TRBJ1-2	CASSVEPTGRYGYTF	TGTGCCAGCAGCGTGGAACCGACAGGGAGATATGGCTACACCTTC
TRBV27	-	-	TRBJ2-7	CASSKGGSFHEQYF	TGTGCCAGCAGCAAAGGGGGGAGTTTCCACGAGCAGTACTTC
TRBV7-2	-	-	TRBJ1-6	CASSRQGRASAPLHF	TGTGCCAGCAGCCGTCAGGGCAGGGCAAGCGCTCCCCTCCACTTT
TRBV20-1	-	-	TRBJ2-1	CSASRESYNEQFF	TGCAGTGCTAGCCGGGAATCCTACAATGAGCAGTTCTTC
TRBV5-1	few	TRBD1	TRBJ1-2	CASSFGTGVNGYTF	TGCGCCAGCAGCTTTGGGACAGGGGTCAATGGCTACACCTTC
TRBV6-5	-	-	TRBJ1-5	CASGVHQPQHF	TGTGCCTCTGGGGTTCATCAGCCCCAGCATTTT
TRBV29-1	few	-	TRBJ1-1	CSVETGLNTEAFF	TGCAGCGTTGAGACGGGGCTCAACACTGAAGCTTTCTTT
TRBV29-1	-	-	TRBJ2-5	CSVYQGGGTQYF	TGCAGCGTTTACCAGGGTGGGGGGACCCAGTACTTC
TRBV27	few	-	TRBJ2-7	CASSLGPGAYEQYF	TGTGCCAGCAGTTTAGGTCCGGGCGCCTACGAGCAGTACTTC
TRBV27	few	-	TRBJ2-6	CASRGTPGANVLTF	TGTGCCAGCAGGGGGACACCTGGGGCCAACGTCCTGACTTTC
TRBV29-1	-	TRBD1	TRBJ1-4	CSVGQGAGNEKLFF	TGCAGCGTGGGACAGGGGGCAGGGAATGAAAAACTGTTTTTT
TRBV7-2	-	TRBD2	TRBJ2-1	CASSFPTSGRRNEQFF	TGTGCCAGCAGCTTCCCCACTAGCGGGAGGCGGAATGAGCAGTTCTTC
TRBV6-2/TRBV6-3	-	-	TRBJ2-6	CASRGWELGANVLTF	TGTGCCAGCAGGGGGTGGGAACTCGGGGCCAACGTCCTGACTTTC
TRBV6-2/TRBV6-3	-	TRBD1	TRBJ1-1	CASRNRGLRTEAFF	TGTGCCAGCAGAAACAGGGGGCTAAGGACTGAAGCTTTCTTT
TRBV5-1	-	-	TRBJ2-5	CASSGAGGQGQETQYF	TGCGCCAGCAGCGGGGCCGGGGGACAAGGCCAAGAGACCCAGTACTTC
TRBV20-1	-	-	TRBJ2-1	CSAGLLNEQFF	TGCAGTGCCGGACTCCTAAATGAGCAGTTCTTC
TRBV7-9	-	TRBD1	TRBJ1-4	CASSSRTGRDNEKLFF	TGTGCCAGCAGCTCTCGGACAGGGAGGGATAATGAAAAACTGTTTTTT